What follows are 27 T cell receptor beta chains derived from one specimen sequenced in a study of T cell repertoires in cytomegalovirus infection. TCRdb called the reads again in MiXCR, with one record for every CDR3 protein. The profile shows 200,000 to 300,000 distinct CDR3 sequences, approximately 10% of them singletons. Sequenced input: PBMCs. These receptors were taken from a human donor in good health (CMV status not recorded). Some clones in this sample may be carry-over from other donors' samples.

A few counts support this clonotype. The gene calls are TRBV12-3 or TRBV12-4 and TRBJ2-2; D is unresolved. CDR3 length: 12 amino acids. V was shortened by 7 bases and J by 5 bases, with 8 bases between the two germline ends. CDR3 in amino acids: CASIRGTGELFF. The CDR3 DNA follows: TGTGCCAGCATCCGAGGAACCGGGGAGCTGTTTTTT.

This clonotype was recorded at least ten times. The chain couples TRBV2 to TRBJ1-1; 7 bases are shared with TRBD1. Losses at the gene ends were 2 bases for V and 6 bases for J; bases not matched to a gene: 6. Germline assignment: CDR1 SNHLY and CDR2 FYNNEI. This CDR3 spans 14 amino acids. CDR3 bases: TGTGCCAGCAGTGAATCAGGGGGATTCGCTGAAGCTTTCTTT. As protein: CASSESGGFAEAFF. Looking up the rest from reference TRBV2 and TRBJ1-1 gives the full variable domain: EPEVTQTPSHQVTQMGQEVILRCVPISNHLYFYWYRQILGQKVEFLVSFYNNEISEKSEIFDDQFSVERPDGSNFTLKIRSTKLEDSAMYFCASSESGGFAEAFFGQGTRLTVV.

This clonotype appeared many times. The chain uses TRBV19 and TRBJ2-2; D is possibly TRBD1 (5 bases). The CDR3 has 17 amino acids. In germline, CDR1 is LNHDA, CDR2 SQIVND (reference sequence). Trimming shortened V by 3 bases and J by 1 base, and 15 bases separated the two germline ends. CDR3 in amino acids: CASSMDNRVLNTGELFF. The CDR3 nucleotides read TGTGCCAGTAGTATGGACAACCGGGTCCTGAACACCGGGGAGCTGTTTTTT.

This clonotype was counted at least ten times. The chain employs TRBV7-2 and TRBJ2-3; D is uncertain. The CDR3 is 15 amino acids. V was clipped by 2 bases and J by 1 base, with 10 bases between them. Germline values: CDR1 SGHTA, CDR2 FQGNSA. CDR3 residues: CASSLQPERTDTQYF. CDR3 bases: TGTGCCAGCAGCTTACAACCGGAGCGCACAGATACGCAGTATTTT.

This clonotype came up many times. The chain recombines TRBV15 with TRBJ1-2, with 7 bases lining up with TRBD1. Trimming removed 2 bases from V and 4 bases from J; junction bases left unmatched: 13. CDR1 is LNHNV, CDR2 YYDKDF, per germline (reference sequence). This CDR3 region has 17 residues. CDR3 protein: CATSRKPAQGGSYGYTF. The CDR3 DNA reads as TGTGCCACCAGCAGAAAACCGGCGCAGGGGGGAAGCTATGGCTACACCTTC.

This clonotype was counted many times. The chain uses TRBV14 and TRBJ1-1; 8 bases are shared with TRBD1. The CDR3 runs 16 residues. V gave up 6 bases and J gave up 0 bases; unmatched junction bases: 9. CDR1 and CDR2 from the germline V gene are SGHDN and FVKESK. The CDR3 bases are TGTGCCAGCAGGCCCCCGGGACAGGTCATGAACACTGAAGCTTTCTTT. Protein: CASRPPGQVMNTEAFF.

In this sample, this clonotype turned up a few times. This rearrangement joins TRBV28 to TRBJ1-2; D call uncertain. V gave up 5 bases and J gave up 8 bases, with 12 bases separating them. In germline, CDR1 is MDHEN, CDR2 SYDVKM. This CDR3 comprises 12 residues. The CDR3 is CASSTRPLGYTF. The CDR3 DNA reads TGTGCCAGCAGTACCCGCCCCCTGGGCTACACCTTC.

This clonotype was seen many times. CDR3 coding DNA: TGTGCCAGCAGCTTAGGGAAACCCTACGAGCAGTACTTC. The encoded protein is CASSLGKPYEQYF. The chain carries TRBV7-2 and TRBJ2-7; D gene ambiguous. Trimming pared 1 base from V and 2 bases from J, leaving 6 bases between. Looked up from germline, CDR1 is SGHTA and CDR2 is FQGNSA. The CDR3 contains 13 residues.

Many counts were recorded for this clonotype. The chain combines TRBV5-1 with TRBJ1-5; D gene uncertain. Germline CDR1 reads SGHRS; CDR2 reads YFSETQ. Deletions cut 0 bases from V and 0 bases from J, with 7 bases between. This CDR3 is built from 15 residues. The CDR3 DNA is TGCGCCAGCAGCTTGGAACCGAGTAGCAATCAGCCCCAGCATTTT. This sequence encodes CASSLEPSSNQPQHF.

This clonotype has more than one count but fewer than ten. The J gene is TRBJ2-1, the V gene TRBV29-1; D gene ambiguous. The V gene's germline CDR1 is SQVTM and CDR2 ANQGSEA. The length of the CDR3 is 10 residues. V lost 1 base to trimming and J lost 6 bases, with 1 base between them. The CDR3 DNA sequence: TGCAGCGTTGAAGCCAATGAGCAGTTCTTC. Protein: CSVEANEQFF.

Here the CDR3 reads CASSRTGGWNEQFF. CDR3 nucleotide sequence: TGCGCCAGCAGCCGTACAGGGGGCTGGAATGAGCAGTTCTTC. The chain recombines TRBV5-1 with TRBJ2-1; 9 nucleotides match TRBD1. The CDR3 extends over 14 amino acids. The J segment lost 7 bases and the V segment lost 4 bases, leaving 6 bases of the junction unmatched. From germline, CDR1 is SGHRS and CDR2 YFSETQ.

This clonotype was observed a handful of times. The rearrangement joins TRBV6-2 or TRBV6-3 to TRBJ2-3, with 9 bases lining up with TRBD2. Germline values: CDR1 MNHEY, CDR2 SVGEGT. J was trimmed by 5 bases and V by 7 bases; bases with no gene match: 7. The CDR3 is 14 residues long. CDR3: CASKAGGSQDTQYF. CDR3 nucleotide sequence: TGTGCCAGCAAGGCGGGGGGGTCCCAAGATACGCAGTATTTT.

The table lists this clonotype with many counts. The rearrangement uses TRBV28 and TRBJ1-4, with D uncertain. Germline CDR1 MDHEN, CDR2 SYDVKM. The CDR3 is 16 residues long. Deletions cut 3 bases from V and 0 bases from J, with 11 bases between. The CDR3 DNA follows: TGTGCCAGCAGTTTGTTCCGGGCTGCAACTAATGAAAAACTGTTTTTT. Its translation is CASSLFRAATNEKLFF. The variable domain in full, with the rest retrieved from reference TRBV28 and TRBJ1-4, is DVKVTQSSRYLVKRTGEKVFLECVQDMDHENMFWYRQDPGLGLRLIYFSYDVKMKEKGDIPEGYSVSREKKERFSLILESASTNQTSMYLCASSLFRAATNEKLFFGSGTQLSVL.

This clonotype was seen many times. The chain uses TRBV7-9 and TRBJ2-3, with 8 positions matching TRBD2. The CDR3 is made up of 16 amino acids. V was clipped by 7 bases and J by 4 bases; unmatched bases: 13. The germline V gene encodes CDR1 SEHNR and CDR2 FQNEAQ (reference sequence). The CDR3 nucleotides read TGTGCCAGCACCCCGATCGGGGGGGCCGACGCAGATACGCAGTATTTT. Its translation: CASTPIGGADADTQYF. Complete variable domain (other parts from reference TRBV7-9 and TRBJ2-3): DTGVSQNPRHKITKRGQNVTFRCDPISEHNRLYWYRQTLGQGPEFLTYFQNEAQLEKSRLLSDRFSAERPKGSFSTLEIQRTEQGDSAMYLCASTPIGGADADTQYFGPGTRLTVL.

This clonotype was seen many times. This chain links TRBV7-9 with TRBJ2-1; the D is unclear. From germline, CDR1 is SEHNR and CDR2 FQNEAQ (reference sequence). V was cut by 4 bases and J by 1 base, with 8 bases left in between. The CDR3 consists of 14 residues. CDR3 amino acids: CASSWVESYNEQFF. CDR3 nucleotides: TGTGCCAGCAGCTGGGTTGAATCCTACAATGAGCAGTTCTTC.

This clonotype was detected ten times or more. The chain couples TRBV20-1 to TRBJ1-2; a possible D gene is TRBD1 (5 bases). This CDR3 is built from 14 residues. V lost 1 base to trimming and J lost 0 bases, with 9 bases between them. Per germline, CDR1 DFQATT and CDR2 SNEGSKA (reference sequence). CDR3 region: CSARAETANYGYTF. The CDR3 DNA sequence: TGCAGTGCTAGAGCCGAGACAGCTAACTATGGCTACACCTTC.

The V gene is TRBV10-3, the J gene TRBJ2-3; maybe TRBD2 (5 bases). The CDR3 is 14 amino acids. V dropped 8 bases and J dropped 0 bases, with 12 bases sitting between them. Germline values: CDR1 ENHRY, CDR2 SYGVKD. The CDR3 DNA sequence: TGTGCCATCGGGATGGCGGGTAGCACAGATACGCAGTATTTT. Amino acid sequence: CAIGMAGSTDTQYF.

The CDR3 region has the DNA TGTGCCAGCAGTAACTACAGAAATGAGCAGTTCTTC. Residues: CASSNYRNEQFF. V is TRBV6-6 and J is TRBJ2-1; D unresolved. V was trimmed by 5 bases and J by 7 bases, leaving 9 bases between them. The germline CDR1 and CDR2 sequences are MNHNY and SVGAGI (reference sequence). The CDR3 has 12 amino acids.

In this sample, this clonotype turned up a few times. The chain is built from TRBV6-1 and TRBJ1-2; D may be TRBD1 (6 bases). The CDR3 runs 14 residues. The ends were cut back, 4 bases at V and 4 bases at J, with 13 bases in the middle. The germline V gene encodes CDR1 MNHNS and CDR2 SASEGT. The CDR3 reads CASSASRDTYGYTF. In DNA form, the CDR3 reads TGTGCCAGCAGTGCCAGCCGGGACACCTATGGCTACACCTTC.

This clonotype occurred many times. The chain joins TRBV6-1 to TRBJ2-1; D is ambiguous. This CDR3 spans 11 amino acids. Deletions cut 1 base from V and 15 bases from J, with 10 bases between. Germline CDR1 MNHNS, CDR2 SASEGT. CDR3 sequence (DNA): TGTGCCAGCAGTGAAGTGGGCAGTCGGTTCTTC. Its translation is CASSEVGSRFF.

This clonotype was recorded at least ten times. The rearrangement joins TRBV7-2 to TRBJ2-3; D remains unclear. The V and J ends lost 7 bases and 7 bases respectively, with 21 bases between them. Germline assignment: CDR1 SGHTA and CDR2 FQGNSA. The CDR3 has 15 residues. The CDR3 reads CASISGPKMSNTQYF. CDR3 nucleotide sequence: TGTGCCAGCATCTCAGGACCCAAGATGTCCAATACGCAGTATTTT.

The chain joins TRBV2 to TRBJ2-5, with a weak D call TRBD2 (5 bases). The CDR3 is 12 residues long. CDR1 SNHLY and CDR2 FYNNEI come from the germline V gene. Between the trimmed V and J ends, which lost 7 bases and 0 bases, there was a span of 6 bases. For the CDR3, the DNA is TGTGCCAGCAAACTAGACCAAGAGACCCAGTACTTC. The encoded protein is CASKLDQETQYF.

In its sample, this clonotype was seen many times. The rearrangement uses TRBV7-2 and TRBJ2-7; 12 bases match TRBD2. Trimming took 6 bases from V and 5 from J; bases not matched to a gene: 8. This CDR3 comprises 15 residues. Germline loops: CDR1 SGHTA, CDR2 FQGNSA. The CDR3 DNA is TGTGCCAGCAGTCAGCTAGCGGGGGGGCGGCACGAGCAGTACTTC. Its protein is CASSQLAGGRHEQYF.

This clonotype was recorded at least ten times. The V call is TRBV7-2, the J call TRBJ1-4, with 7 bases that match TRBD1. Germline-derived CDR1 and CDR2 are SGHTA and FQGNSA. The CDR3 runs to 16 residues. Unmatched junction bases numbered 9, after V lost 5 bases and J lost 3 bases. The CDR3 sequence is CASSPQGGGSNEKLFF. Written as DNA, the CDR3 is TGTGCCAGCAGCCCCCAGGGGGGAGGCTCTAATGAAAAACTGTTTTTT.

This clonotype was detected ten times or more. The chain links TRBV7-2 to TRBJ1-5; maybe TRBD1 (6 bases). This CDR3 is built from 15 residues. Germline V CDR1 and CDR2: SGHTA, FQGNSA. Trimming stripped 5 bases from V and 0 bases from J, with 11 bases between. CDR3 sequence (DNA): TGTGCCAGCAGCCCGGACAGAGTTAGCAATCAGCCCCAGCATTTT. It translates to CASSPDRVSNQPQHF. Complete variable domain (other parts from reference TRBV7-2 and TRBJ1-5): GAGVSQSPSNKVTEKGKDVELRCDPISGHTALYWYRQSLGQGLEFLIYFQGNSAPDKSGLPSDRFSAERTGGSVSTLTIQRTQQEDSAVYLCASSPDRVSNQPQHFGDGTRLSIL.

This clonotype was recorded a few times. DNA of the CDR3: TGTGCCATCAGGGGGGGCCCCGGTGATGAGCAGTTCTTC. Protein: CAIRGGPGDEQFF. V gene TRBV10-3 combines with J gene TRBJ2-1; TRBD1 or TRBD2 may be the D gene (6 bases each). The V end was cut by 6 bases, the J end by 8 bases, with 14 bases between. This CDR3 is built from 13 residues. CDR1 ENHRY and CDR2 SYGVKD come from the germline V gene.

This clonotype has at least ten counts. V gene TRBV18 combines with J gene TRBJ1-3; the D gene is possibly TRBD1 (5 bases). Germline loops: CDR1 KGHSH, CDR2 LQKENI. V was shortened by 5 bases and J by 7 bases, with 12 bases between the two germline ends. CDR3 length equals 13 residues. In DNA, the CDR3 is TGTGCCAGCTCATCGACAGTTGTCAACACCATATATTTT. This translates into CASSSTVVNTIYF. Together with reference TRBV18 and TRBJ1-3, the CDR3 gives the full variable domain: NAGVMQNPRHLVRRRGQEARLRCSPMKGHSHVYWYRQLPEEGLKFMVYLQKENIIDESGMPKERFSAEFPKEGPSILRIQQVVRGDSAAYFCASSSTVVNTIYFGEGSWLTVV.